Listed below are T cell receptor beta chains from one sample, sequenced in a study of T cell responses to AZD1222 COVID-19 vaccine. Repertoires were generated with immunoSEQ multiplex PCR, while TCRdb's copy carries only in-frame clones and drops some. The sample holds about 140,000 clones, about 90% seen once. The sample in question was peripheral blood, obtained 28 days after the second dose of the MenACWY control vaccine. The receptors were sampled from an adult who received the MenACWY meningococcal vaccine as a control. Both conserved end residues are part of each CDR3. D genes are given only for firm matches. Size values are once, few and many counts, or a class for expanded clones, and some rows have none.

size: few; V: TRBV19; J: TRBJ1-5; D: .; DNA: TGTGCCAGTAGTAACCCTCAGCCTTATGATCAGCCCCAGCATTTT; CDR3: CASSNPQPYDQPQHF
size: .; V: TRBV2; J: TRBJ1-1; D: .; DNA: TGTGCCAGCAGGGCACAACTTACACAGAACACTGAAGCTTTCTTT; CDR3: CASRAQLTQNTEAFF
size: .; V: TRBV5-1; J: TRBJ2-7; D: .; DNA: TGCGCCAGCAGCTTGAGTGTAGGGTACGAGCAGTACTTC; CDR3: CASSLSVGYEQYF
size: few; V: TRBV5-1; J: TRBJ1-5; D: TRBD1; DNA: TGCGCCAGCAGCTTGGGACAGGGGCAGCCCCAGCATTTT; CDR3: CASSLGQGQPQHF
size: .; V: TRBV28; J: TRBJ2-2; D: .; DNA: TGTGCCAGCACCCCCCCGAGTCCCGGGGAGCTGTTTTTT; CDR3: CASTPPSPGELFF
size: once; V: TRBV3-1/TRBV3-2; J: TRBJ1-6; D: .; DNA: TGTGCCAGCAGCCAGATCGCGGGTTTTAATTCACCCCTCCACTTT; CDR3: CASSQIAGFNSPLHF
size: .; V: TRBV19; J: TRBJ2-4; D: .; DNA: TGTGCCAGTAGTAAAGGGGCTACACTAGGACCCAAAAACATTCAGTACTTC; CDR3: CASSKGATLGPKNIQYF
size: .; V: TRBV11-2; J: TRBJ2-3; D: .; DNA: TGTGCCAGCAGCCCCCAGACAGATACGCAGTATTTT; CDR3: CASSPQTDTQYF
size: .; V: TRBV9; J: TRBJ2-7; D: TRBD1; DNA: TGTGCCAGCAGCGGACAGGGTTTGGCCTACGAGCAGTACTTC; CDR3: CASSGQGLAYEQYF
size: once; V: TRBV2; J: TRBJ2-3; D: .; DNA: TGTGCCAGCAGTGAGAGAGAGTCGCGGGGTACGCAGTATTTT; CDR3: CASSERESRGTQYF
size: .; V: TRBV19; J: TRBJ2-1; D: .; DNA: TGTGCCAGTAGTATAGATCTCGGCCTGGCGGGCGACAATGAGCAGTTCTTC; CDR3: CASSIDLGLAGDNEQFF
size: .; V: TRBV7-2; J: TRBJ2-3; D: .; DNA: TGTGCCAGCAGCTTAGCCTTGGGCACAGATACGCAGTATTTT; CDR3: CASSLALGTDTQYF
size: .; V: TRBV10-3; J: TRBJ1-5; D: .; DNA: TGTGCCATCAGTGATCATGATGGCCAGCCCCAGCATTTT; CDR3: CAISDHDGQPQHF
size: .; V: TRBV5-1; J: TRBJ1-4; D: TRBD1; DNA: TGCGCCAGCAGCTTGGCCAGGGGGGGCTCGGAGGAAAAACTGTTTTTT; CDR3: CASSLARGGSEEKLFF
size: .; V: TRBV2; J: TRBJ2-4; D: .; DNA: TGTGCCAGCAGTGGTGGGCCGGGGGGCGCCAAAAACATTCAGTACTTC; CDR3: CASSGGPGGAKNIQYF
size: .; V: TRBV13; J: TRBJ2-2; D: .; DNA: TGTGCCAGCAGCTTCCAAAGGTTAGCCGTGGAGCTGTTTTTT; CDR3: CASSFQRLAVELFF
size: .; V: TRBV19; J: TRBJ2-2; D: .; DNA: TGTGCCAGTAGCCCCGCTCGCGGGTTCCCCGGGGAGCTGTTTTTT; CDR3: CASSPARGFPGELFF
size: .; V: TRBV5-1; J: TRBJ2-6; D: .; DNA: TGCGCCAGCAAACACCCCAGCTCTGGGGCCAACGTCCTGACTTTC; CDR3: CASKHPSSGANVLTF
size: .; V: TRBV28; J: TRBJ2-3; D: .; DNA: TGTGCCAGCAGTTCCCGAGGGTTATCAGATACGCAGTATTTT; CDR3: CASSSRGLSDTQYF
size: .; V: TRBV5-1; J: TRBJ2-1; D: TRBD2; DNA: TGCGCCAGCGGACTAGGGAGCTCCTACAATGAGCAGTTCTTC; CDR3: CASGLGSSYNEQFF
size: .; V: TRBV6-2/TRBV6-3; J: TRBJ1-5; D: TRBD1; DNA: TGTGCCAGCAGTCTACGAGATCCGGGACAGGGGAACCAGCCCCAGCATTTT; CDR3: CASSLRDPGQGNQPQHF
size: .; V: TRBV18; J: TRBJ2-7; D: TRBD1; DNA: TGTGCCAGCTCACCCGAGGGACAGCCATCCTACGAGCAGTACTTC; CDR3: CASSPEGQPSYEQYF
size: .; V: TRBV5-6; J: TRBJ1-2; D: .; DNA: TGTGCCAGCAGCTTGCTGGACATTAACTATGGCTACACCTTC; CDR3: CASSLLDINYGYTF
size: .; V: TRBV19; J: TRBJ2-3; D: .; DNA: TGTGCCAGTAGTGGAGATACGCAGTATTTT; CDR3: CASSGDTQYF
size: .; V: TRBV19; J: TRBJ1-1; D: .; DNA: TGTGCCAGTAGACCCCAGGGGATTAGTAGCCTTGAAGCTTTCTTT; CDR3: CASRPQGISSLEAFF
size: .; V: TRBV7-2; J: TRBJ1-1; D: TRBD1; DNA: TGTGCCAGCAGCTTAGGCCTCCCGGGACAGGGGGTAGGCACTGAAGCTTTCTTT; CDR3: CASSLGLPGQGVGTEAFF
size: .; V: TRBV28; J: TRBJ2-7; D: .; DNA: TGTGCCAGCAGCCCGTATGGGGAGGCCCACGAGCAGTACTTC; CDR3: CASSPYGEAHEQYF
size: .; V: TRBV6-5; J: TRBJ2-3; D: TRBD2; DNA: TGTGCCAGCGGAACTAGCGGGGGGGTGACAGATACGCAGTATTTT; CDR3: CASGTSGGVTDTQYF
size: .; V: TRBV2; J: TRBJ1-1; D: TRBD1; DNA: TGTGCCAGCAGGGGGACAGGGGGGATGAACACTGAAGCTTTCTTT; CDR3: CASRGTGGMNTEAFF
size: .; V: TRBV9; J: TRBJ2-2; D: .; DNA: TGTGCCAGCAGCGGATCTTACACCGGGGAGCTGTTTTTT; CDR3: CASSGSYTGELFF
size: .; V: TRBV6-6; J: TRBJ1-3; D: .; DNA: TGTGCCAGCAGTTTTTCCGAAGGCTCTGGAAACACCATATATTTT; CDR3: CASSFSEGSGNTIYF
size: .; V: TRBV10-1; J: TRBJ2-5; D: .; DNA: TGCGCCAGCAGTGATCGTGGTACGGAAGAGACCCAGTACTTC; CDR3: CASSDRGTEETQYF
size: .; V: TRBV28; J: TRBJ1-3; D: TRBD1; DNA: TGTGCCAGCAGTTCCGGGGGACAGGGGATAGACACCATATATTTT; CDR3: CASSSGGQGIDTIYF
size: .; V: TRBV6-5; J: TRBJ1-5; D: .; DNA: TGTGCCAGCAGTTACACGGAAAATAGCAATCAGCCCCAGCATTTT; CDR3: CASSYTENSNQPQHF
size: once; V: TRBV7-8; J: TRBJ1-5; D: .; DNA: TGTGCCAGCAGCTTAGCGGCGCGGAACGGGCAGCCCCAGCATTTT; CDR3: CASSLAARNGQPQHF
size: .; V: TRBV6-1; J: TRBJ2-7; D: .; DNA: TGTGCCAGCAGTGAATACGGCTCCTACGAGCAGTACTTC; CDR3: CASSEYGSYEQYF
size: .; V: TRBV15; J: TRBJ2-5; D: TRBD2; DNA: TGTGCCACCAGCAGTGGACTAGCGGAAGAGACCCAGTACTTC; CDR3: CATSSGLAEETQYF
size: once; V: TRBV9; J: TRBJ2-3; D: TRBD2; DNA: TGTGCCAGCAGCGTAGGGCTAGGGGGATCAGCGGGGGCATACCTTTCAGATACGCAGTATTTT; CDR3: CASSVGLGGSAGAYLSDTQYF
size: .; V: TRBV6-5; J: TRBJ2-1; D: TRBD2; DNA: TGTGCCAGCAGTTGGAGGACTAGCGGGAGCAATGAGCAGTTCTTC; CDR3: CASSWRTSGSNEQFF
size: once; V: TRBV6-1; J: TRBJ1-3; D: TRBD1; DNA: TGTGCCAGCAGTGAGTCTGGGACAGGGGGCGGAAACACCATATATTTT; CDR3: CASSESGTGGGNTIYF
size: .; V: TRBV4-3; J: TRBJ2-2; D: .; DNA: TGCGCCAGCAGCCAAGATGGAGGGGGCTCGAACACCGGGGAGCTGTTTTTT; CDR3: CASSQDGGGSNTGELFF
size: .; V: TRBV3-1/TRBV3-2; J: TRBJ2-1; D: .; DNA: TGTGCCAGCAGCAACACAGGTGAGCAGTTCTTC; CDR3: CASSNTGEQFF
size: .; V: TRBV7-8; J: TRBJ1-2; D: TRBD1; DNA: TGTGCCAGCAGCCCACGGACAGGGCCCGACTATGGCTACACCTTC; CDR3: CASSPRTGPDYGYTF
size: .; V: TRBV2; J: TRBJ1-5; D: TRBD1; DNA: TGTGCCAGCAGTGACACCGGGACAGGGGATATCCATCAGCCCCAGCATTTT; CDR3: CASSDTGTGDIHQPQHF
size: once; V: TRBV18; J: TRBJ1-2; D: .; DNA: TGTGCCAGCCGAGAAGGGGTAGAAGGCTACACCTTC; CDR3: CASREGVEGYTF
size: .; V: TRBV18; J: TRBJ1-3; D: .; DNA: TGTGCCAGCTCTCAGGGTTCCTCTGGAAACACCATATATTTT; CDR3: CASSQGSSGNTIYF
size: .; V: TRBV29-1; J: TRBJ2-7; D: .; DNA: TGCAGCGTTGCGTGGGTGCCTGGGGACGAGCAGTACTTC; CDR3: CSVAWVPGDEQYF